The rows below give T cell receptor beta chains drawn from one sample of a study of identical twins. A single record per CDR3 protein comes from TCRdb applying MiXCR to the 5' RACE reads. Of 450,000 or so distinct CDR3 sequences listed, around 15% are singletons. Another study also made use of these data, one on yellow fever vaccine responses in identical twins.

Input material: CD4+ T cells sorted from blood. These receptors were obtained from a woman in her late teens or twenties in good health. Both conserved end residues are part of each CDR3.

CDR3	V	J
CSARDLGLGSVETQYF	TRBV20-1	TRBJ2-5
CASQWGSTDTQYF	TRBV12-3/TRBV12-4	TRBJ2-3
CASSPGRVLASYEQYF	TRBV6-1	TRBJ2-7
CASTPRSGGSETQYF	TRBV11-1	TRBJ2-5
CSAILGASGTQYF	TRBV20-1	TRBJ2-5
CASSLASLSDGYTF	TRBV7-2	TRBJ1-2
CASSFLGIQPQHF	TRBV12-3/TRBV12-4	TRBJ1-5
CASSLDRTGVGTDTQYF	TRBV12-3/TRBV12-4	TRBJ2-3
CASSLVGGNTEAFF	TRBV5-1	TRBJ1-1
CASKVLGSGEQYF	TRBV12-3/TRBV12-4	TRBJ2-7
CSASTRQGWQPQHF	TRBV20-1	TRBJ1-5
CASSRDMDNEQFF	TRBV2	TRBJ2-1
CASSYSGQGIGAGYTF	TRBV6-5	TRBJ1-2
CASRIGAGYNEQFF	TRBV12-3/TRBV12-4	TRBJ2-1
CSAITSGGGNEQFF	TRBV20-1	TRBJ2-1
CASSLVTGSSGANVLTF	TRBV7-6	TRBJ2-6
CSARPSQQRVNTGELFF	TRBV20-1	TRBJ2-2
CASSQEAAAYNEQFF	TRBV3-1	TRBJ2-1
CASSANNEQFF	TRBV25-1	TRBJ2-1
CASSKTGGQGGDQPQHF	TRBV2	TRBJ1-5
CASLQRGGNNEQFF	TRBV7-2	TRBJ2-1
CASSVGTSGTYEQYF	TRBV9	TRBJ2-7
CASSLKRMGTDTQYF	TRBV7-9	TRBJ2-3
CASSRGAGANVLTF	TRBV2	TRBJ2-6
CASSRGADYNEQFF	TRBV7-9	TRBJ2-1
CASSTGGSGELFF	TRBV5-1	TRBJ2-2
CASSQPDRVNVLTF	TRBV4-2	TRBJ2-6
CASSSDVETQYF	TRBV7-9	TRBJ2-5
CASSSLTGTFNSPLHF	TRBV28	TRBJ1-6
CASSPPARALETQYF	TRBV18	TRBJ2-5
CASSTGGASGGHTGELFF	TRBV11-2	TRBJ2-2
CASSVTGTTDTQYF	TRBV6-4	TRBJ2-3
CASRPPGTSSYNEQFF	TRBV5-1	TRBJ2-1
CASRLGQSFSTDTQYF	TRBV6-2/TRBV6-3	TRBJ2-3
CATSDRTTNYGYTF	TRBV24-1	TRBJ1-2
CSVLLASGANVLTF	TRBV29-1	TRBJ2-6
CASSLATSEQYF	TRBV7-2	TRBJ2-7
CASSLLGTPGGWETQYF	TRBV11-2	TRBJ2-5
CASRNKGVYGYTF	TRBV13	TRBJ1-2
CSAGFLGGASDNEQFF	TRBV20-1	TRBJ2-1
CASSLPLAGGLEQYF	TRBV6-5	TRBJ2-7